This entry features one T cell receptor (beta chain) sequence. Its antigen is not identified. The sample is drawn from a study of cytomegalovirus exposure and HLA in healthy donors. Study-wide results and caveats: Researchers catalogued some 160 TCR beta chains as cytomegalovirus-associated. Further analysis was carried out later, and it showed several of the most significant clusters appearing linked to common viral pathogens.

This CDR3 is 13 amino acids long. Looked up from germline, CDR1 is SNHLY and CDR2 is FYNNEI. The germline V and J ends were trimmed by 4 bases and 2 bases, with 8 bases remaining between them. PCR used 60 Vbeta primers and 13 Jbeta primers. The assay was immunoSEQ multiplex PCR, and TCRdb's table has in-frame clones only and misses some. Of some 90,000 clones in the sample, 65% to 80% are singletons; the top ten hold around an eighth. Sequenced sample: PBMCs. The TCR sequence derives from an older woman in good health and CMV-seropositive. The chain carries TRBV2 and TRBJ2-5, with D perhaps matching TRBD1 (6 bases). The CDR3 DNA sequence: TGTGCCAGCAGTGCAGGGGAACAAGAGACCCAGTACTTC. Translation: CASSAGEQETQYF.